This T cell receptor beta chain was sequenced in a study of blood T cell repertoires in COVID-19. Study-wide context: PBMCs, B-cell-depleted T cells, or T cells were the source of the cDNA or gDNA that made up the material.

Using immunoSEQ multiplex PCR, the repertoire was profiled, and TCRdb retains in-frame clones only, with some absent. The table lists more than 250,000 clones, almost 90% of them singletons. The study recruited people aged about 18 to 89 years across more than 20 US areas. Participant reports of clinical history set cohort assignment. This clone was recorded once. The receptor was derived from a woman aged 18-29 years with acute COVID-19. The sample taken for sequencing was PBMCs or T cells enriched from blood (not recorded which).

The CDR3 protein is CASSQPRGGREQYF. In DNA form, the CDR3 reads TGCGCCAGCAGCCAACCCCGTGGAGGGAGGGAGCAGTACTTC. This rearrangement joins TRBV4-1 to TRBJ2-7; tentatively, D is TRBD2 (6 bases). Looked up from germline, CDR1 is MGHRA and CDR2 is YSYEKL. V lost 2 bases and J lost 7, with 15 bases in between. CDR3 length equals 14 residues.